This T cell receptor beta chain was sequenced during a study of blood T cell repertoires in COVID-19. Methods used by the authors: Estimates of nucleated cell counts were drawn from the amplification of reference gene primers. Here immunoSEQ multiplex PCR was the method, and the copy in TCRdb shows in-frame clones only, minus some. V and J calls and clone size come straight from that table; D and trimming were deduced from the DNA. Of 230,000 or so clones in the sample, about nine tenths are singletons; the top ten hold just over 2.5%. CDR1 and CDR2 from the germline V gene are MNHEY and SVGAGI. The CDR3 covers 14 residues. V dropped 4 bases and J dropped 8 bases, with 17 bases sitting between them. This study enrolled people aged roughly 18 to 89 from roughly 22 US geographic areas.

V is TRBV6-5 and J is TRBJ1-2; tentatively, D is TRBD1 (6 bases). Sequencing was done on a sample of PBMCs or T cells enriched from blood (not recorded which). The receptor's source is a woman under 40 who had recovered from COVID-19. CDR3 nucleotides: TGTGCCAGCAGTTCAGGACAGCACCAGAGCGGCTACACCTTC. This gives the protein CASSSGQHQSGYTF.